The following is a TCR beta chain sequence with its context. What it recognizes is unknown. Sequencing used immunoSEQ multiplex PCR; TCRdb keeps in-frame clones, though not all of them. Among about 3,100 clones, about 70% were seen once, and the ten largest hold 40% to 45%. The sample originates from a study of CD8 T cell repertoires and HIV-1 epitope variants. The overall study: Separate wells received one of Twenty-five Gag or Nef variant peptides.

The CDR3 runs 12 residues. V gave up 6 bases and J gave up 7 bases, with 13 bases separating them. The germline V gene encodes CDR1 MDHEN and CDR2 SYDVKM. Study-wide points: Most of the nine antigen-specific clonotypes appeared cross-reactive to autologous or escape variants. This assay reports beta chains of antigen-expanded cells, not T cell function.

This chain uses TRBV28 with TRBJ2-7; either TRBD1 or TRBD2 may fit D (5 bases each). The sequencing input was cultured CD8+ T cells derived from PBMCs. This receptor was obtained from a male donor with HIV. The CDR3 loop is CASSSGAGEQYF. The CDR3 nucleotides are TGTGCCAGCAGCTCCGGGGCCGGTGAGCAGTACTTC.